This T cell receptor (beta chain) was captured in a study of T cell repertoires in cytomegalovirus infection (dated by TCRdb to between 2017 and 2020). Regarding the research as a whole: Donor HLA type was relevant to the analysis, because carriage of CMV infection together with the matching HLA type was indicated by public TCR beta signatures. Paper-wide results and their limitations: In both this cohort and an independent approximately 350-donor cohort, the cumulative frequency of public TCR beta family members distinguished carriers of CMV infection plus the relevant HLA type. In the ex vivo response, HLA-C-restricted CMV-specific TCR beta clonotypes were dominant, and in two of eight donors the single most frequent clonotype came from this HLA-C-restricted group.

Sequencer: Illumina HiSeq 1500. The public sequencing data were trimmed at Q25 with fastp and processed into clonotypes with MiXCR by TCRdb, which kept only in-frame beta chains. Rows matching on CDR3 protein sequence are summarized as one entry with the most common DNA and genes. This sample comprises 290,000 or so distinct CDR3 sequences, over 20% of them detected only once. Approximately 14% of the sample is held by the ten biggest clonotypes. This clonotype was detected only a few times. It has no known antigen specificity. No base quality information exists; no much larger clone differs at one position. From cysteine to phenylalanine, the CDR3 is 13 amino acids long. CDR3 DNA only is kept here, 39 bases in frame from base 1. The junction carries 13 bases between V and J, which are trimmed by 7 bases and 4 bases respectively. Per the germline V gene, SNHLY is the CDR1 and FYNNEI is the CDR2.

The receptor was derived from a human donor in good health (CMV status not recorded). Some clones in this sample may be carry-over from other donors' samples. The receptor chain draws on TRBV2 and TRBJ2-5; the D gene remains uncertain. Sequencing was done on a sample of PBMCs. The DNA sequence is as follows: TGTGCCAGCAACGAGTACCCCCCAGAGACCCAGTACTTC. Its translation is CASNEYPPETQYF.